Presented here are 9 T cell receptor beta chains from one specimen sequenced in a study of cytomegalovirus exposure and HLA in healthy donors. Amplification used 60 Vbeta primers and 13 Jbeta primers. Profiling relied on immunoSEQ multiplex PCR, and the TCRdb table lists in-frame clones only, not all of them. Found here are approximately 140,000 clones, approximately 71% of them singletons; the top ten hold 4.5% to 5%. Sample: PBMCs. Every receptor here comes from a woman aged 50 to 60 in good health and CMV-seronegative.

This clone was seen a single time. The DNA for the CDR3 is TGTGCCAGCAGTGAAACCGGGAGGGTTGGTGAAAAACTGTTTTTT. Encoded protein: CASSETGRVGEKLFF. V gene TRBV2 combines with J gene TRBJ1-4, with D hard to call. The CDR3 has 15 amino acids. The germline V gene has CDR1 SNHLY and CDR2 FYNNEI. V lost 2 bases, J lost 7 bases, and 14 bases lay in between.

The genes are TRBV10-2 and TRBJ2-7; 13 bases are shared with TRBD2. CDR1 and CDR2 from the germline V gene are WSHSY and SAAADI. Trimming at V came to 7 bases and at J to 6 bases, leaving 6 bases not matched to a gene. CDR3 length: 14 residues. Here the CDR3 reads CASIGGLAGSEQYF. CDR3 DNA: TGCGCCAGCATAGGGGGACTAGCGGGATCCGAGCAGTACTTC.

The chain carries TRBV7-9 and TRBJ1-1, with D possibly matching TRBD1 (6 bases). With 5 bases removed from V and 4 bases from J, the gap between germline ends came to 17 bases. Germline V gene data show CDR1 as SEHNR and CDR2 as FQNEAQ (reference sequence). The CDR3 consists of 15 residues. CDR3 bases: TGTGCCAGCAGCCCCGGGACACATAGTACCACTGAAGCTTTCTTT. Its translation is CASSPGTHSTTEAFF.

V is TRBV2 and J is TRBJ1-3, with a possible D match to TRBD1 (5 bases). The germline V gene encodes CDR1 SNHLY and CDR2 FYNNEI. Trimming removed 6 bases at V and 0 bases at J, with 12 bases between. The CDR3 is 15 residues long. CDR3: CASRSRTSSGNTIYF. The CDR3 DNA is TGTGCCAGCAGATCGAGGACAAGCTCTGGAAACACCATATATTTT.

The V and J genes are TRBV4-1 and TRBJ2-1; perhaps TRBD2 as D (6 bases). The germline V gene encodes CDR1 MGHRA and CDR2 YSYEKL. Trimming cost V 1 base and J 7 bases, with 20 bases left between them. The CDR3 contains 17 residues. The DNA of the CDR3 is TGCGCCAGCAGCCAAGTAAGGTGGGGGGTCCGGGTTAATGAGCAGTTCTTC. Protein: CASSQVRWGVRVNEQFF.

This clone was observed a few times. One end of the junction fails to match germline, which may point to a read error. This chain joins TRBV7-7 and TRBJ1-1; D ambiguous. The germline CDR1 and CDR2 sequences are SSHAT and FNYEAQ (reference sequence). There are 13 residues in the CDR3. The CDR3 nucleotides read TGTGCTAGCAGCTTAGAGCGCGACACTGAAGCTTTCTTT. This codes for CASSLERDTEAFF.

The V gene is TRBV15, the J gene TRBJ1-2; TRBD1 agrees at 7 bases. In germline, CDR1 is LNHNV, CDR2 YYDKDF (reference sequence). J gave up 3 bases and V 0 bases, and 10 bases lay outside the gene matches. The CDR3 totals 17 residues. The CDR3 here is CATSRDRLQGRDYGYTF. CDR3 coding DNA: TGTGCCACCAGCAGAGATCGGCTACAGGGGCGAGACTATGGCTACACCTTC. The variable domain in full, completed from reference TRBV15 and TRBJ1-2, reads DAMVIQNPRYQVTQFGKPVTLSCSQTLNHNVMYWYQQKSSQAPKLLFHYYDKDFNNEADTPDNFQSRRPNTSFCFLDIRSPGLGDTAMYLCATSRDRLQGRDYGYTFGSGTRLTVV.

The chain couples TRBV4-2 to TRBJ1-4; D unresolved. The V gene lost 0 bases and the J gene lost 8 bases, with 10 bases spanning the gap. Germline V lookup: CDR1 LGHNA, CDR2 YNFKEQ. The CDR3 contains 14 residues. Here the CDR3 reads CASSQDRLGEKLFF. The DNA for the CDR3 is TGTGCCAGCAGCCAAGACAGGCTCGGAGAAAAACTGTTTTTT.

J is TRBJ2-1 and V is TRBV6-1; unclear D gene. V was pared by 6 bases and J by 5 bases, with 14 bases between. The CDR3 covers 14 residues. The germline CDR1 and CDR2 sequences are MNHNS and SASEGT. CDR3 DNA sequence: TGTGCCAGCAGCCCCTCACATGGGCACAATGAGCAGTTCTTC. Amino acids: CASSPSHGHNEQFF.